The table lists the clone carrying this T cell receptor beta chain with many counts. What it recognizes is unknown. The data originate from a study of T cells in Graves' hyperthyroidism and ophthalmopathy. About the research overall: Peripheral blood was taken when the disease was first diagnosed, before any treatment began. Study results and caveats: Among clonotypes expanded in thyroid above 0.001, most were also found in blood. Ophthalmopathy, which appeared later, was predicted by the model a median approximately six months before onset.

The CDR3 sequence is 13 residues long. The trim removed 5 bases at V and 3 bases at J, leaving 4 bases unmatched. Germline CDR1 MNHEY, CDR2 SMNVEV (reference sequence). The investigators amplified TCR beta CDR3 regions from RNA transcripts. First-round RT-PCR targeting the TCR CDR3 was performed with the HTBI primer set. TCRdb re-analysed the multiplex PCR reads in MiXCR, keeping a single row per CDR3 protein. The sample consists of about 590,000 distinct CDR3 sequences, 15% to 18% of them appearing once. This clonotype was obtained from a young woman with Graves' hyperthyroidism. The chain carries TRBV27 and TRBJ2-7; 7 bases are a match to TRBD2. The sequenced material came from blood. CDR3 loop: CASSGGTNYEQYF. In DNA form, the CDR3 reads TGTGCCAGCAGTGGGGGGACTAACTACGAGCAGTACTTC.